The clone carrying this T cell receptor (beta chain) was observed a few times. Its antigen remains unidentified. J lost 2 bases, V lost 0 bases, and 10 bases had no gene match. CDR3 size: 18 residues. Germline CDR1 and CDR2: MNHEY and SVGEGT. Time point specified: patch test 2, 6 weeks after DPC sensitization. Described treatment: therapeutic diphenylcyclopropenone sensitization with weekly scalp DPC. This specimen comes from a study of human T cells and chemical hapten exposure. Broader study findings: DPC sensitization produced no change in TCRs with frequency above 1 in 1000. With alopecia, donors may have immune responses unlike healthy people's.

Library construction involved attaching unique molecular identifiers to individual cDNA molecules, which allowed quantitative, reproducible TCR counting. TCRdb re-called the RACE reads with MiXCR, one entry per CDR3 protein. The top ten hold 5% to 6% of the sample, which has approximately 350,000 distinct CDR3 sequences, 6% to 7% seen once. This chain connects TRBV6-2 or TRBV6-3 to TRBJ2-3; 8 nucleotides align to TRBD2. The TCR originated in a woman under 30 with alopecia areata. Some clones in this sample may be carry-over from other donors' samples. The sample here was whole blood, taken in connection with sensitization to the hapten diphenylcyclopropenone (DPC). CDR3 amino acids: CASSYSGLDSRPTDTQYF. CDR3 in DNA: TGTGCCAGCAGTTACTCGGGACTAGACTCCAGACCCACAGATACGCAGTATTTT.